Each of the 23 T cell receptor beta chains below was sequenced from the same sample in a study of T-cell reconstitution after alpha-beta-depleted transplantation in children. The library targeted TCRbeta and was prepared with unique molecular identifiers. TCRdb re-derived calls from the PCR reads in MiXCR, one entry per CDR3 protein. This sample yields about 350,000 distinct CDR3 sequences, of which 15% to 20% are seen a single time; approximately 38% belongs to the top ten. This material consisted of PBMCs, mostly from graft donor cells, taken 360 days after TCRalphabeta/CD19-depleted stem cell transplant. These receptors came from a male patient aged 2 to 9 who had a stem cell transplant for acute lymphoblastic leukemia, so the T cells may come from the graft donor.

This clonotype turned up a few times. The chain links TRBV20-1 to TRBJ2-1; D is undetermined. The CDR3 runs to 16 residues. V lost 5 bases to trimming and J lost 0 bases, with 17 bases between them. The germline V gene has CDR1 DFQATT and CDR2 SNEGSKA (reference sequence). As DNA, the CDR3 is TGCAGTGCTGCCCCGATCCCCCTAAGCTCCTACAATGAGCAGTTCTTC. Its translation: CSAAPIPLSSYNEQFF.

This clonotype was seen more than once but under ten times. The V and J genes are TRBV5-1 and TRBJ2-1; tentative D call: TRBD2 (7 bases). Germline lookup yields CDR1 SGHRS and CDR2 YFSETQ. V lost 4 bases to trimming and J lost 14 bases, with 22 bases between them. CDR3 length: 14 amino acids. CDR3 DNA sequence: TGCGCCAGCAGCCGAGGGGGGGGGCTCCAAGGAGAGTTCTTC. Residues: CASSRGGGLQGEFF.

V and J are TRBV12-3 or TRBV12-4 and TRBJ2-3, with 12 bases identical to TRBD2. This CDR3 has 18 residues. Trimming took 3 bases from V and 2 from J; bases not matched to a gene: 9. CDR3 loop: CASSFRTRLAGDTDTQYF. CDR3 bases: TGTGCCAGCAGTTTCCGAACCAGACTAGCGGGGGACACAGATACGCAGTATTTT.

The genes are TRBV3-1 and TRBJ1-5; D call uncertain. Trimming took off 1 base at V and 7 bases at J, with 5 bases between the two ends. Germline V CDR1 and CDR2: LGHDT, YNNKEL (reference sequence). CDR3 length: 12 residues. For the CDR3, the DNA is TGTGCCAGCAGCCAAGGGGAACAGCCCCAGCATTTT. Translated, it gives CASSQGEQPQHF.

This clonotype was counted many times. The chain is built from TRBV6-6 and TRBJ2-7; D is unclear. CDR3 size: 12 residues. Germline CDR1 is MNHNY and CDR2 is SVGAGI (reference sequence). V shed 2 bases and J shed 7 bases, with 9 bases lying between them. This CDR3 reads CASSYHEVEQYF. CDR3 in DNA: TGTGCCAGCAGTTACCACGAAGTTGAGCAGTACTTC.

This clonotype was seen ten or more times. This rearrangement joins TRBV28 to TRBJ1-6, with D possibly being TRBD1 (5 bases). The CDR3 is made up of 16 amino acids. With 5 bases removed from V and 2 bases from J, the gap between germline ends came to 13 bases. Germline CDR1 MDHEN, CDR2 SYDVKM. The DNA of the CDR3 is TGTGCCAGCAGTCCGGGGGGTCCACCCTATAATTCACCCCTCCACTTT. It yields the protein CASSPGGPPYNSPLHF.

There are many counts of this clonotype. V is TRBV27 and J is TRBJ2-7; D might be TRBD2 (6 bases). Trimming shortened V by 5 bases and J by 2 bases, and 13 bases separated the two germline ends. This CDR3 region has 14 residues. In germline, CDR1 is MNHEY, CDR2 SMNVEV (reference sequence). The CDR3 sequence: CASSLLAAAYEQYF. Written as DNA, the CDR3 is TGTGCCAGCAGTCTCTTAGCGGCCGCCTACGAGCAGTACTTC.

This clonotype was counted between two and nine times. The V call is TRBV28, the J call TRBJ2-1, with 7 bases matching TRBD1. Germline V gene lookup returns CDR1 MDHEN and CDR2 SYDVKM. The CDR3 length is 16 residues. The trim removed 0 bases at V and 5 bases at J, leaving 7 bases unmatched. CDR3 bases: TGTGCCAGCAGTTTATGGGGGGACAGCAGTAACAATGAGCAGTTCTTC. It yields the protein CASSLWGDSSNNEQFF.

The chain couples TRBV4-2 to TRBJ2-1, with TRBD2 matching 8 bases. Looked up from germline, CDR1 is LGHNA and CDR2 is YNFKEQ. Trimming at V came to 1 base and at J to 4 bases, leaving 24 bases not matched to a gene. This CDR3 is built from 22 residues. The CDR3 DNA follows: TGTGCCAGCAGCCAAGCACGGGAGGGGCGAGTCACTAGGCTTCGGGTTTACAATGAGCAGTTCTTC. Residues: CASSQAREGRVTRLRVYNEQFF.

The chain recombines TRBV27 with TRBJ2-1, with D uncertain. V lost 4 bases and J 3 bases, leaving 10 bases between the germline ends. Germline V gene data show CDR1 as MNHEY and CDR2 as SMNVEV (reference sequence). The CDR3 covers 14 residues. CDR3 DNA: TGTGCCAGCAGTTCGCACGACGGCTACAATGAGCAGTTCTTC. Translated, it gives CASSSHDGYNEQFF.

This rearrangement joins TRBV24-1 to TRBJ2-2; the match to TRBD2 covers 12 bases. Germline assignment: CDR1 KGHDR and CDR2 SFDVKD. The CDR3 has 18 amino acids. V dropped 3 bases and J dropped 3; count of bases not matched to a gene: 7. CDR3 region: CATSDSLAGGPDTGELFF. In nucleotides, the CDR3 is TGTGCCACCAGTGATAGCCTAGCGGGAGGGCCCGACACCGGGGAGCTGTTTTTT.

The sample holds a few counts of this clonotype. J is TRBJ2-5 and V is TRBV4-2; perhaps TRBD1 as D (6 bases). Trimming pared 2 bases from V and 5 bases from J, leaving 12 bases between. The CDR3 runs to 14 residues. The germline V gene encodes CDR1 LGHNA and CDR2 YNFKEQ. DNA of the CDR3: TGTGCCAGCAGCCAACAACAGGGAAGGGAGACCCAGTACTTC. This translates into CASSQQQGRETQYF.

This clonotype was detected only a few times. V gene TRBV10-3 combines with J gene TRBJ2-1; 8 bases match TRBD2. The CDR3 is 18 residues long. Trimming removed 2 bases from V and 5 bases from J; junction bases left unmatched: 14. Germline CDR1 reads ENHRY; CDR2 reads SYGVKD. CDR3 in DNA: TGTGCCATCAGTGAGACCCCCGGGAGGGGCAATCGGCACAATGAGCAGTTCTTC. Its protein is CAISETPGRGNRHNEQFF.

This clonotype occurred many times. This sequence joins TRBV5-1 and TRBJ2-3; D unclear. CDR3 length equals 13 residues. V lost 5 bases to trimming and J lost 5 bases, with 12 bases between them. The germline gives CDR1 SGHRS, CDR2 YFSETQ. CDR3 residues: CASRESERDTQYF. DNA for the CDR3: TGCGCCAGCAGGGAATCGGAGAGAGATACGCAGTATTTT.

This clonotype was found many times. The chain uses TRBV12-3 or TRBV12-4 and TRBJ2-7; possible D gene TRBD1, 5 bases. The CDR3 consists of 15 residues. Deletions cut 1 base from V and 2 bases from J, with 12 bases between. The CDR3 sequence: CASSLGQIKAYEQYF. The DNA for the CDR3 is TGTGCCAGCAGTTTAGGACAGATCAAGGCCTACGAGCAGTACTTC.

J is TRBJ2-1 and V is TRBV10-3; 10 bases map to TRBD2. Trimming at V came to 3 bases and at J to 4 bases, leaving 6 bases not matched to a gene. Germline values: CDR1 ENHRY, CDR2 SYGVKD. The CDR3 covers 16 residues. The CDR3 coding sequence is TGTGCCATCAGTGATAGGTCTAGCGGGAGTTACAATGAGCAGTTCTTC. Its translation is CAISDRSSGSYNEQFF.

The chain carries TRBV12-3 or TRBV12-4 and TRBJ2-2; 7 bases match TRBD1. J was trimmed by 1 base and V by 4 bases; bases with no gene match: 3. This CDR3 contains 15 residues. The CDR3 nucleotides read TGTGCCAGCAGTTCCACAGGGGTGAACACCGGGGAGCTGTTTTTT. Its protein is CASSSTGVNTGELFF.

This chain uses TRBV20-1 with TRBJ2-2; 8 bases line up with TRBD2. Trimming took 3 bases from V and 0 from J; bases not matched to a gene: 3. CDR3 length: 15 residues. The germline V gene encodes CDR1 DFQATT and CDR2 SNEGSKA (reference sequence). CDR3 DNA sequence: TGCAGTGCTAGGATAGCGGGATCGAACACCGGGGAGCTGTTTTTT. It translates to CSARIAGSNTGELFF.

The V and J genes are TRBV19 and TRBJ1-1, with D possibly matching TRBD1 (5 bases). This CDR3 contains 14 residues. V was clipped by 3 bases and J by 1 base, with 9 bases between them. Germline V gives CDR1 LNHDA, CDR2 SQIVND (reference sequence). CDR3 coding DNA: TGTGCCAGTAGTATGCCCGGGGCGAACACTGAAGCTTTCTTT. Its translation: CASSMPGANTEAFF.

The V call is TRBV5-6, the J call TRBJ2-1; no clear D. CDR3 size: 19 residues. CDR1 and CDR2 from the germline V gene are SGHDT and YYEEEE. Trimming removed 0 bases from V and 2 bases from J, with 21 bases in between. DNA of the CDR3: TGTGCCAGCAGCTTGGAAGGGATCCTCCTCGAAAGGACCTACAATGAGCAGTTCTTC. The encoded protein is CASSLEGILLERTYNEQFF.

This clonotype turned up a few times. The chain links TRBV7-2 to TRBJ2-5, with TRBD1 matching 7 bases. In germline, CDR1 is SGHTA, CDR2 FQGNSA. V dropped 5 bases and J dropped 1; count of bases not matched to a gene: 4. This CDR3 is 14 amino acids long. The CDR3 DNA follows: TGTGCCAGCAGCCAAGGGGGCTCCCAAGAGACCCAGTACTTC. It codes for CASSQGGSQETQYF.

This clonotype was seen many times. This chain links TRBV4-3 with TRBJ2-2; tentatively, D is TRBD2 (6 bases). Germline V gene lookup returns CDR1 LGHNA and CDR2 YSLEER. Deletions cut 4 bases from V and 1 base from J, with 13 bases between. The CDR3 is made up of 16 amino acids. Here the CDR3 reads CASSLGLPQNTGELFF. The CDR3 nucleotides read TGCGCCAGCAGCCTCGGACTACCACAGAACACCGGGGAGCTGTTTTTT.

This clonotype was found a few times. This rearrangement joins TRBV12-3 or TRBV12-4 to TRBJ2-7; D perhaps matches TRBD2 (6 bases). The CDR3 runs to 15 residues. Trimming took off 6 bases at V and 6 bases at J, with 21 bases between the two ends. CDR3 DNA: TGTGCCAGCAGCGACCGGGACTCCCCCTCCAGCGAGCAGTACTTC. Protein product: CASSDRDSPSSEQYF.